The 30 T cell receptor beta chains below come from one sample, sequenced in a study of tumor-infiltrating lymphocytes in localized non-small cell lung cancer. Produced via immunoSEQ multiplex PCR; TCRdb's table is partial and in-frame only. The table records over 14,000 clones, around 81% of them present only once. The material sequenced was lung tumor tissue. Source of these receptors: a human donor with non-small cell lung cancer.

The J gene is TRBJ2-5, the V gene TRBV10-1; maybe TRBD1 (6 bases). The germline CDR1 and CDR2 sequences are WNHNN and SYGVQD (reference sequence). The ends were cut back, 2 bases at V and 0 bases at J, with 7 bases in the middle. The CDR3 is 14 amino acids. The CDR3 reads CASSEDRNQETQYF. CDR3 DNA: TGCGCCAGCAGTGAGGACAGGAACCAAGAGACCCAGTACTTC.

In DNA, the CDR3 is TGTGCCAGCAGCCCTGATAACTCTGGAAACACCATATATTTT. Translated: CASSPDNSGNTIYF. This chain uses TRBV14 with TRBJ1-3; D is ambiguous. The germline CDR1 and CDR2 sequences are SGHDN and FVKESK. The CDR3 contains 14 residues. V was clipped by 4 bases and J by 0 bases, with 7 bases between them.

Here the CDR3 reads CASSPWTSDGTQYF. In DNA, the CDR3 is TGCGCCAGCAGCCCGTGGACTAGCGACGGGACCCAGTACTTC. The rearrangement uses TRBV5-1 and TRBJ2-5; 9 nucleotides align to TRBD2. The V segment lost 4 bases and the J segment 7 bases; nucleotides outside the gene matches: 8. The CDR3 is 14 amino acids. Per the germline V gene, CDR1 is SGHRS and CDR2 is YFSETQ.

This clone showed up just a few times. The CDR3 DNA sequence: TGTGCCAGCCGCAGGGACAGAAGCTCTGGAAACACCATATATTTT. As protein: CASRRDRSSGNTIYF. The rearrangement joins TRBV19 to TRBJ1-3; 7 bases agree with TRBD1. The germline CDR1 and CDR2 sequences are LNHDA and SQIVND (reference sequence). The V gene end was trimmed by 9 bases and the J gene end by 0 bases; junction bases not matched to a gene: 8. The CDR3 has 15 amino acids. Variable domain in full (rest from reference TRBV19 and TRBJ1-3): DGGITQSPKYLFRKEGQNVTLSCEQNLNHDAMYWYRQDPGQGLRLIYYSQIVNDFQKGDIAEGYSVSREKKESFPLTVTSAQKNPTAFYLCASRRDRSSGNTIYFGEGSWLTVV.

This chain uses TRBV5-4 with TRBJ1-1; maybe TRBD1 (5 bases). CDR3 length equals 15 residues. Per the germline V gene, CDR1 is SGHNT and CDR2 is YYREEE (reference sequence). V lost 3 bases and J 0 bases, leaving 12 bases between the germline ends. The CDR3 nucleotides are TGTGCCAGCAGCTGGGGGGAAAAGTTGAACACTGAAGCTTTCTTT. This gives the protein CASSWGEKLNTEAFF.

This chain joins TRBV10-2 and TRBJ2-7; D may be TRBD1 (6 bases). This CDR3 contains 15 residues. Between the trimmed V and J ends, which lost 7 bases and 6 bases, there was a span of 22 bases. Germline CDR1 and CDR2: WSHSY and SAAADI. In nucleotides, the CDR3 is TGCGCCAGCACCCAGTTAGGGGGTTTTGGGGGCGAGCAGTACTTC. Translation: CASTQLGGFGGEQYF.

The chain is built from TRBV4-2 and TRBJ2-5; no reliable D call. Per the germline V gene, CDR1 is LGHNA and CDR2 is YNFKEQ. V was shortened by 0 bases and J by 1 base, with 9 bases between the two germline ends. CDR3 length: 15 amino acids. CDR3 coding DNA: TGTGCCAGCAGCCAAGATTTTTCTAGCCAAGAGACCCAGTACTTC. The encoded protein is CASSQDFSSQETQYF.

In this sample, this clone turned up once. This chain joins TRBV4-1 and TRBJ2-5, with 8 bases aligning to TRBD1. The trim removed 1 base at V and 5 bases at J, leaving 6 bases unmatched. CDR3 length: 15 amino acids. CDR1 and CDR2 (germline): MGHRA, YSYEKL. Written as DNA, the CDR3 is TGCGCCAGCAGCCAAGCGGACAGGGCAACCGAGACCCAGTACTTC. Protein product: CASSQADRATETQYF.

This clone turned up a few times. The chain combines TRBV5-1 with TRBJ2-3; D ambiguous. This CDR3 comprises 14 residues. Trimming shortened V by 1 base and J by 1 base, and 7 bases separated the two germline ends. From germline, CDR1 is SGHRS and CDR2 YFSETQ. CDR3 coding DNA: TGCGCCAGCAGCTTGATGCAGGGCACAGATACGCAGTATTTT. It encodes CASSLMQGTDTQYF.

This chain connects TRBV18 to TRBJ2-1, with TRBD1 matching over 7 bases. V shed 3 bases and J 4 bases; nucleotides not matched to a gene: 6. The germline V gene has CDR1 KGHSH and CDR2 LQKENI. CDR3 length: 15 amino acids. CDR3 region: CASSPGQSTYNEQFF. The DNA for the CDR3 is TGTGCCAGCTCACCGGGACAGAGTACTTACAATGAGCAGTTCTTC.

This chain connects TRBV19 to TRBJ2-5; the D call may be TRBD1 or TRBD2 (5 bases each). Trimming stripped 3 bases from V and 2 bases from J, with 13 bases between. There are 15 residues in the CDR3. Germline CDR1 LNHDA, CDR2 SQIVND (reference sequence). The DNA of the CDR3 is TGTGCCAGTAGTATCCGGCCGGGGCCACAAGAGACCCAGTACTTC. This gives the protein CASSIRPGPQETQYF.

Here the CDR3 DNA reads TGTGCCAGCAGCCCTGGCGGGGCTAGCGGGGGAAATGAGCAGTTCTTC. This gives the protein CASSPGGASGGNEQFF. The J gene is TRBJ2-1, the V gene TRBV11-2; 10 bases line up with TRBD2. V was pared by 5 bases and J by 7 bases, with 11 bases of the junction left unmatched. Germline CDR1 SGHAT, CDR2 FQNNGV. The CDR3 spans 16 residues. Using reference TRBV11-2 and TRBJ2-1 for the parts outside the CDR3, the full variable domain is EAGVAQSPRYKIIEKRQSVAFWCNPISGHATLYWYQQILGQGPKLLIQFQNNGVVDDSQLPKDRFSAERLKGVDSTLKIQPAKLEDSAVYLCASSPGGASGGNEQFFGPGTRLTVL.

This clone was counted a single time. The genes are TRBV28 and TRBJ2-3; D is perhaps TRBD2 (7 bases). This CDR3 is 17 amino acids long. Germline assignment: CDR1 MDHEN and CDR2 SYDVKM. The V and J ends lost 5 bases and 1 base respectively, with 19 bases between them. The CDR3 DNA is TGTGCCAGCAGTCCGCAAATAGGGGGGGCACGCACAGATACGCAGTATTTT. Its translation is CASSPQIGGARTDTQYF.

The chain carries TRBV25-1 and TRBJ2-7; no definite D call. The CDR3 sequence is 12 residues long. Trimming took off 1 base at V and 2 bases at J, with 3 bases between the two ends. Germline CDR1 reads MGHDK; CDR2 reads SYGVNS. CDR3 DNA: TGTGCCAGCAGTGAATTAACCTACGAGCAGTACTTC. Protein sequence: CASSELTYEQYF.

V usage is TRBV7-2 and J usage is TRBJ2-7; 9 nucleotides align to TRBD2. V was pared by 1 base and J by 4 bases, with 5 bases of the junction left unmatched. CDR3 length equals 15 residues. The germline CDR1 and CDR2 sequences are SGHTA and FQGNSA. The CDR3 loop reads CASSLVSGSAYEQYF. The CDR3 DNA sequence: TGTGCCAGCAGCTTAGTTAGCGGGAGTGCGTACGAGCAGTACTTC.

V and J are TRBV7-2 and TRBJ2-5; no reliable D call. V lost 3 bases and J 5 bases, leaving 13 bases between the germline ends. Germline CDR1 reads SGHTA; CDR2 reads FQGNSA. This CDR3 contains 14 residues. CDR3 nucleotides: TGTGCCAGCAGCTTTTATGGATTCCGGGAGACCCAGTACTTC. It specifies CASSFYGFRETQYF. Full variable domain (rest looked up from reference TRBV7-2 and TRBJ2-5): GAGVSQSPSNKVTEKGKDVELRCDPISGHTALYWYRQSLGQGLEFLIYFQGNSAPDKSGLPSDRFSAERTGGSVSTLTIQRTQQEDSAVYLCASSFYGFRETQYFGPGTRLLVL.

The chain is built from TRBV29-1 and TRBJ1-4, with D possibly matching TRBD1 (6 bases). There are 16 residues in the CDR3. Between the trimmed V and J ends, which lost 4 bases and 0 bases, there was a span of 15 bases. In germline, CDR1 is SQVTM, CDR2 ANQGSEA. For the CDR3, the DNA is TGCAGCGTTGGAGGGTGGACAGACACAACTAATGAAAAACTGTTTTTT. This codes for CSVGGWTDTTNEKLFF.

The gene calls are TRBV6-6 and TRBJ2-3, with unresolved D. Trimming shortened V by 4 bases and J by 3 bases, and 5 bases separated the two germline ends. The germline V gene has CDR1 MNHNY and CDR2 SVGAGI (reference sequence). The CDR3 sequence is 12 residues long. CDR3 sequence (DNA): TGTGCCAGCAGTTTTGGGACAGATACGCAGTATTTT. Protein product: CASSFGTDTQYF.

The chain joins TRBV19 to TRBJ2-3, with a possible D match to TRBD2 (5 bases). Trimming stripped 5 bases from V and 3 bases from J, with 12 bases between. This CDR3 region has 14 residues. Germline V gene lookup returns CDR1 LNHDA and CDR2 SQIVND (reference sequence). CDR3 amino acids: CASSPGRETDTQYF. CDR3 sequence (DNA): TGTGCCAGTAGTCCTGGAAGGGAGACAGATACGCAGTATTTT.

The V gene is TRBV6-6, the J gene TRBJ2-7; D might be TRBD1 (6 bases). The ends were cut back, 5 bases at V and 2 bases at J, with 13 bases in the middle. Germline CDR1 is MNHNY and CDR2 is SVGAGI (reference sequence). CDR3 length: 14 amino acids. The CDR3 nucleotides are TGTGCCAGCAGTCGACCGGGACAAGCCTACGAGCAGTACTTC. Its translation is CASSRPGQAYEQYF.

The chain joins TRBV30 to TRBJ1-2; no reliable D call. V shed 5 bases and J shed 2 bases, with 12 bases lying between them. CDR1 GTSNPN and CDR2 SVGIG come from the germline V gene (reference sequence). There are 13 residues in the CDR3. CDR3 coding DNA: TGTGCCTGGGACGTGAGTGGGAACTATGGCTACACCTTC. Encoded protein: CAWDVSGNYGYTF.

The chain has TRBV27 and TRBJ2-3, with 10 bases identical to TRBD2. There are 14 residues in the CDR3. Germline assignment: CDR1 MNHEY and CDR2 SMNVEV (reference sequence). With 5 bases clipped from V and 4 bases from J, the junction kept 3 bases outside the gene matches. CDR3 residues: CASSSGREADTQYF. Here the CDR3 DNA reads TGTGCCAGCAGTAGCGGGAGGGAGGCAGATACGCAGTATTTT.

The chain recombines TRBV9 with TRBJ2-7; D is unresolved. The CDR3 loop spans 13 amino acids. V was clipped by 1 base and J by 3 bases, with 8 bases between them. Germline lookup yields CDR1 SGDLS and CDR2 YYNGEE. CDR3 amino acids: CASSVTGHYEQYF. DNA for the CDR3: TGTGCCAGCAGCGTAACGGGCCACTACGAGCAGTACTTC.

The chain has TRBV6-4 and TRBJ2-1; 11 bases agree with TRBD2. The V gene end was trimmed by 5 bases and the J gene end by 6 bases; junction bases not matched to a gene: 9. The CDR3 is 16 residues long. The germline CDR1 and CDR2 sequences are MRHNA and SNTAGT. The CDR3 DNA reads TGTGCCAGCAGTAGATCCGGGACTAGCGGACCCAATGAGCAGTTCTTC. Protein sequence: CASSRSGTSGPNEQFF.

This rearrangement joins TRBV30 to TRBJ1-4; maybe TRBD1 (5 bases). CDR3 length equals 11 residues. Trimming removed 6 bases at V and 5 bases at J, with 7 bases between. Germline CDR1 reads GTSNPN; CDR2 reads SVGIG (reference sequence). For the CDR3, the DNA is TGTGCCTGTAGGGGAAATGAAAAACTGTTTTTT. This sequence encodes CACRGNEKLFF.

This chain links TRBV7-2 with TRBJ1-4; D unresolved. V was cut by 3 bases and J by 8 bases, with 10 bases left in between. The CDR3 length is 13 residues. From germline, CDR1 is SGHTA and CDR2 FQGNSA. CDR3 bases: TGTGCCAGCAGCTTCCGCAGCTCAGAAAAACTGTTTTTT. Residues: CASSFRSSEKLFF.

J is TRBJ1-5 and V is TRBV21-1; the listed D gene, TRBD1, was not tested against the DNA. TRBV21-1 is recorded as a pseudogene. The CDR3 runs to 16 residues. The CDR3 DNA sequence: TGTGCCAGCAGCAAAGAATCACAGCCCAATAATCAGCCCCAGCATTTT. This gives the protein CASSKESQPNNQPQHF.

This clone was observed a handful of times. J is TRBJ2-7 and V is TRBV9, with D tentatively TRBD1 or TRBD2 (5 bases each). The ends were cut back, 4 bases at V and 3 bases at J, with 14 bases in the middle. CDR1 SGDLS and CDR2 YYNGEE come from the germline V gene. The CDR3 runs 14 residues. Written as DNA, the CDR3 is TGTGCCAGCAGCCCCGGGACCCACCTCTACGAGCAGTACTTC. Residues: CASSPGTHLYEQYF. Variable domain in full (rest from reference TRBV9 and TRBJ2-7): DSGVTQTPKHLITATGQRVTLRCSPRSGDLSVYWYQQSLDQGLQFLIQYYNGEERAKGNILERFSAQQFPDLHSELNLSSLELGDSALYFCASSPGTHLYEQYFGPGTRLTVT.

As DNA, the CDR3 is TGTGCCAGCAGCCTAGACACCGGGGAGCTGTTTTTT. It encodes CASSLDTGELFF. V is TRBV7-9 and J is TRBJ2-2; D not resolved. The V end was cut by 5 bases, the J end by 3 bases, with 4 bases between. Germline V CDR1 and CDR2: SEHNR, FQNEAQ (reference sequence). The CDR3 is made up of 12 amino acids.

The chain has TRBV28 and TRBJ1-2; maybe TRBD1 (5 bases). There are 15 residues in the CDR3. Germline V gene sequence: CDR1 MDHEN, CDR2 SYDVKM. V was cut by 5 bases and J by 2 bases, with 15 bases left in between. The CDR3 spells CASSIGGPRNYGYTF. The CDR3 coding sequence is TGTGCCAGCAGTATTGGGGGACCGAGAAACTATGGCTACACCTTC.